This T cell receptor (beta chain) was profiled in a study of CD8 T cells in Susac syndrome. CDR1 is KGHDR and CDR2 is SFDVKD in the germline V gene. Trimming took off 5 bases at V and 2 bases at J, with 19 bases between the two ends. The length of the CDR3 is 17 residues. Random hexamers were used to reverse transcribe about 0.5 to 1 ug of RNA. TCRdb itself ran the immunoSEQ multiplex PCR reads through MiXCR, one entry per CDR3 protein. The data contain around 170,000 distinct CDR3 sequences, roughly 94% of them singletons. The rearrangement links TRBV24-1 to TRBJ2-3; tentative D call: TRBD2 (5 bases). Sequencing input: CD8+ T cells from PBMCs. This clonotype was obtained from a human donor with Susac syndrome. CDR3 sequence: CATSGWERVMDTDTQYF. CDR3 nucleotides: TGTGCCACCAGTGGCTGGGAGAGGGTCATGGACACAGATACGCAGTATTTT.